What follows is one T cell receptor (beta chain) and its context. No antigen is known for it. No per-base quality is available; no much larger clone lies one base away. TCRbeta CDR3 regions were amplified from genomic DNA using the immunoSEQ Assay, a bias-controlled multiplex PCR. As for how the authors treated the data: The number of nucleated cells in each sample was estimated from the amplification of reference gene primers within the assay. Sequence reads were collapsed and filtered to measure the absolute abundance of every unique TCRbeta CDR3 rearrangement. For each sample, productive Simpson clonality was calculated as the square root of Simpson's diversity index over productive rearrangements. Drawn from immuneACCESS, this table holds only the in-frame rearrangements with V and J called that TCRdb kept. Clones are partly lost; checked studies trace under half to an unresolved V gene and leave the rest unexplained. V and J calls and clone size are those listed in that table; D and trimming were worked out from the DNA. The sample records approximately 88,000 clones, less than 85% of which are singletons. Clones ranked in the top ten supply approximately 8.9% of the sample.

This sample stems from a study of blood T cell repertoires in COVID-19 (dated by TCRdb to the early 2020s). Regarding the complete study: The collaborator samples originated in the United States, Italy and Spain and spanned the acute and convalescent phases of COVID-19. The material from the prospective study consisted of cDNA or gDNA derived from T cells, B-cell-depleted T cells, or PBMCs. Subjects who had been exposed to COVID-19, were actively infected with it, or had recovered from it provided the deeply sampled blood TCRbeta repertoires that made up the dataset. The repertoires were released in a freely available public database meant as a resource for research on the immune response to SARS-CoV-2. Samples came from the ongoing ImmuneRACE study (first 160 participants) plus 1,254 subjects from 6 global collaborators. Nearly every sample came with metadata listing a de-identified subject ID, COVID-19 status, age in years and sex. Where HLA class I and class II types were available, the types were taken from metadata supplied by the sample provider, not from assay-based typing. What the research found in general, with its limitations: The amount of clinical and demographic metadata varied by source and participant and was provided uncurated.

Germline trimming amounts to 4 bases on V and 2 bases on J, with 20 as the count of junction bases outside the gene matches. According to the germline V gene, CDR1 reads KGHDR and CDR2 reads SFDVKD. The CDR3 runs 20 residues from the cysteine to the phenylalanine. Of all the DNA, just the CDR3 is kept, 60 bases in frame from base 1. Another Seattle source contributed samples from volunteer blood donors who had recovered from COVID-19. The collaborating institutions used their own protocols to collect whole blood in K2EDTA tubes. Collaborator samples were shipped for TCRbeta analysis as frozen whole blood, isolated PBMCs, or DNA extracted from either sample type.

The rearranged segments are TRBV24-1 and TRBJ2-5; the junction holds 8 bases that match TRBD2. The receptor was derived from a man aged 50 to 60 who had recovered from COVID-19. The sample comprised peripheral blood. This receptor carries the CDR3 CATSDHSPQCGRTYQETQYF. The DNA is as follows: TGTGCCACCAGTGACCACTCCCCCCAGTGCGGGAGGACCTATCAAGAGACCCAGTACTTC.